This T cell receptor (beta chain) derives from a study of blood T cell repertoires in COVID-19. Study details: Samples of COVID-19 (acute and convalescent) were obtained from the United States, Italy and Spain. T cells, B-cell-depleted T cells, or PBMCs provided the cDNA or gDNA that served as material.

Germline V gene sequence: CDR1 DFQATT, CDR2 SNEGSKA (reference sequence). The CDR3 runs 14 residues. V gave up 3 bases and J gave up 1 base; unmatched junction bases: 4. Produced via immunoSEQ multiplex PCR; TCRdb's table is partial and in-frame only. The table shows tens of thousands of clones, with around 87% occurring only once. This TCR came from a woman older than 75 with active or convalescent COVID-19. Sequencing was done on a sample of peripheral blood. The chain links TRBV20-1 to TRBJ2-3; 7 bases match TRBD1. The CDR3 DNA follows: TGCAGTGCTAGTCTAGGACAGGGCACAGATACGCAGTATTTT. Protein sequence: CSASLGQGTDTQYF.